Below are 28 T cell receptor beta chains sequenced from a single sample in a study of shared clonotypes between healthy human individuals (TCRdb year 2020). Library creation used the immunoSEQ multiplex PCR assay. TCRdb's version of the immuneACCESS table is confined to in-frame rearrangements and falls short of the full clone set. An unresolved V gene accounts for under half of the shortfall where checked; the remainder is of unknown origin. For this sample the table gives around 2,000,000 clones, of which roughly 94% were detected only once. The biggest ten clones account for 0.1% to 0.15% of the sample. Sequences were obtained from naive CD4+ T cells sorted from blood. The sample's cell subset or site label, in plain terms: CD45RA+ positively selected. The receptors were gathered from a young man in good health.

V usage is TRBV7-6 and J usage is TRBJ1-3; TRBD1 matches 8 bases. Germline trimming cut 1 base from V and 2 bases from J; bases unmatched to any gene: 4. CDR3 length: 16 residues. In germline, CDR1 is SGHVS, CDR2 FNYEAQ. Written as DNA, the CDR3 is TGTGCCAGCAGCTTAGGACAGGGGAATGCTGGAAACACCATATATTTT. Protein: CASSLGQGNAGNTIYF.

The chain uses TRBV19 and TRBJ2-7; 8 bases align to TRBD1. CDR1 LNHDA and CDR2 SQIVND come from the germline V gene (reference sequence). V lost 3 bases, J lost 3 bases, and 10 bases stayed unmatched. The CDR3 loop spans 16 amino acids. The CDR3 is CASSIRRAGGFYEQYF. The CDR3 region has the DNA TGTGCCAGTAGTATTAGGAGAGCAGGGGGCTTCTACGAGCAGTACTTC.

In regard to this clone: A much larger clone is a single base away; this may be a read error. The rearrangement joins TRBV5-4 to TRBJ1-2; weak D call: TRBD1 (5 bases). V was shortened by 2 bases and J by 4 bases, with 6 bases between the two germline ends. The CDR3 spans 12 residues. Germline V gene sequence: CDR1 SGHNT, CDR2 YYREEE (reference sequence). The CDR3 DNA follows: TGTGCCAGCAGCTTTGACAGCTATGGCTACACCTTC. It is translated as CASSFDSYGYTF. Full variable domain (remainder filled in from reference TRBV5-4 and TRBJ1-2): ETGVTQSPTHLIKTRGQQVTLRCSSQSGHNTVSWYQQALGQGPQFIFQYYREEENGRGNFPPRFSGLQFPNYSSELNVNALELDDSALYLCASSFDSYGYTFGSGTRLTVV.

This sequence joins TRBV7-2 and TRBJ1-5; 8 bases match TRBD1. From germline, CDR1 is SGHTA and CDR2 FQGNSA. The junction had 3 bases not matched to a gene; V was cut back by 2 bases and J by 6 bases. The CDR3 spans 14 residues. The CDR3 nucleotides are TGTGCCAGCAGCTTAATGCAGGGGGCTCAGCCCCAGCATTTT. Its translation: CASSLMQGAQPQHF.

V is TRBV5-1 and J is TRBJ1-2; the D gene is possibly TRBD1 (5 bases). Germline V gene data show CDR1 as SGHRS and CDR2 as YFSETQ. This CDR3 comprises 13 residues. V was clipped by 4 bases and J by 3 bases, with 10 bases between them. CDR3 sequence (DNA): TGCGCCAGCAGCGACGGCAGGGACTATGGCTACACCTTC. It yields the protein CASSDGRDYGYTF.

The chain uses TRBV5-1 and TRBJ2-7, with 7 bases matching TRBD1. The germline gives CDR1 SGHRS, CDR2 YFSETQ. With V trimmed by 3 bases and J by 2 bases, 11 bases remained unmatched. The CDR3 length is 16 residues. This CDR3 is CASSSTINDRAYEQYF. In DNA, the CDR3 is TGCGCCAGCAGCTCCACAATAAACGACAGGGCCTACGAGCAGTACTTC.

Remarks on this clone: The same CDR3 can be traced to other DNA sequences in this sample. The J gene is TRBJ2-3, the V gene TRBV18; TRBD1 matches at 8 bases. The CDR3 runs to 14 residues. CDR1 KGHSH and CDR2 LQKENI come from the germline V gene. Unmatched junction bases numbered 9, after V lost 6 bases and J lost 7 bases. In DNA, the CDR3 is TGTGCCAGCTCTCCCGGACAGGGATCCTATACGCAGTATTTT. This sequence encodes CASSPGQGSYTQYF.

This rearrangement joins TRBV6-1 to TRBJ1-5; D may be TRBD1 (6 bases). V was clipped by 6 bases and J by 3 bases, with 15 bases between them. The CDR3 consists of 15 residues. The germline gives CDR1 MNHNS, CDR2 SASEGT. The chain's CDR3 is CASRGGVGNNQPQHF. In DNA, the CDR3 is TGTGCCAGCAGAGGGGGGGTTGGTAACAATCAGCCCCAGCATTTT.

The chain joins TRBV30 to TRBJ1-5; 7 bases map to TRBD1. This CDR3 is built from 14 residues. Germline trimming cut 1 base from V and 6 bases from J; bases unmatched to any gene: 6. The germline CDR1 and CDR2 sequences are GTSNPN and SVGIG (reference sequence). The CDR3 nucleotides read TGTGCCTGGAGTGAACAGGGGAGAAGTCAGCCCCAGCATTTT. Residues: CAWSEQGRSQPQHF.

This clone appeared once. Germline is not matched at one junction end, which may reflect a read error. The gene calls are TRBV6-1 and TRBJ1-2; D is perhaps TRBD1 (5 bases). Germline V CDR1 and CDR2: MNHNS, SASEGT. CDR3 length equals 13 residues. CDR3 DNA sequence: TGTGCCAGCAGTGAATTCGGGGGTTCGACGGCCCTCTTC. Its protein is CASSEFGGSTALF.

The gene calls are TRBV5-4 and TRBJ1-1, with D possibly being TRBD1 (5 bases). Germline CDR1 and CDR2: SGHNT and YYREEE (reference sequence). V lost 5 bases, J lost 0 bases, and 17 bases lay in between. The CDR3 covers 16 residues. CDR3 amino acids: CASSLPRDALNTEAFF. CDR3 DNA sequence: TGTGCCAGCAGTTTGCCCAGGGATGCTCTGAACACTGAAGCTTTCTTT.

Details on this clone: A much larger clone sits a single nucleotide away, making a read error possible. The chain links TRBV30 to TRBJ2-7, with 14 bases lining up with TRBD2. In germline, CDR1 is GTSNPN, CDR2 SVGIG (reference sequence). The CDR3 contains 16 residues. CDR3 region: CAGSGLAGVKSYEQCF. CDR3 sequence (DNA): TGTGCCGGGTCGGGACTAGCGGGAGTAAAGTCCTACGAGCAGTGCTTC.

The CDR3 loop reads CASSLARAEELFF. DNA for the CDR3: TGCGCCAGCAGCTTGGCAAGAGCGGAGGAGCTGTTTTTT. J is TRBJ2-2 and V is TRBV5-1; tentative D call: TRBD2 (5 bases). Trimming pared 0 bases from V and 10 bases from J, leaving 10 bases between. The germline CDR1 and CDR2 sequences are SGHRS and YFSETQ. The CDR3 is 13 amino acids.

The chain carries TRBV18 and TRBJ2-3, with D possibly matching TRBD2 (7 bases). The CDR3 contains 14 residues. Trimming removed 3 bases from V and 5 bases from J, with 12 bases in between. The V gene's germline CDR1 is KGHSH and CDR2 LQKENI. Here the CDR3 DNA reads TGTGCCAGCTCACCGGGCGGGGGACAAGATACGCAGTATTTT. Translation: CASSPGGGQDTQYF. Looking up the rest from reference TRBV18 and TRBJ2-3 gives the full variable domain: NAGVMQNPRHLVRRRGQEARLRCSPMKGHSHVYWYRQLPEEGLKFMVYLQKENIIDESGMPKERFSAEFPKEGPSILRIQQVVRGDSAAYFCASSPGGGQDTQYFGPGTRLTVL.

This sequence joins TRBV29-1 and TRBJ1-2, with TRBD1 matching over 7 bases. Germline values: CDR1 SQVTM, CDR2 ANQGSEA. Unmatched junction bases numbered 5, after V lost 2 bases and J lost 2 bases. CDR3 length: 14 residues. This CDR3 is CSVERRGQNYGYTF. The CDR3 nucleotides read TGCAGCGTTGAAAGAAGGGGGCAAAACTATGGCTACACCTTC.

The chain has TRBV6-4 and TRBJ2-7; a weak D match, TRBD2 (6 bases). CDR1 and CDR2 from the germline V gene are MRHNA and SNTAGT. The V end was cut by 4 bases, the J end by 3 bases, with 10 bases between. The CDR3 length is 13 residues. CDR3 DNA sequence: TGTGCCAGCAGTGTTGGGGGGAACTACGAGCAGTACTTC. Translated, it gives CASSVGGNYEQYF.

The chain carries TRBV30 and TRBJ2-1, with D perhaps matching TRBD2 (7 bases). CDR1 GTSNPN and CDR2 SVGIG come from the germline V gene (reference sequence). The CDR3 consists of 16 residues. V lost 3 bases and J 2 bases, leaving 17 bases between the germline ends. Here the CDR3 reads CAWSGGGRAAYNEQFF. In DNA, the CDR3 is TGTGCCTGGAGCGGAGGGGGGAGGGCCGCCTACAATGAGCAGTTCTTC.

The gene calls are TRBV5-1 and TRBJ1-3; D unresolved. Germline assignment: CDR1 SGHRS and CDR2 YFSETQ. This CDR3 comprises 13 residues. V lost 6 bases and J lost 4, with 11 bases in between. Here the CDR3 DNA reads TGCGCCAGCACCCCTTCCGGGGGAAACACCATATATTTT. Its protein product is CASTPSGGNTIYF.

The chain recombines TRBV2 with TRBJ2-5, with D unresolved. Trimming shortened V by 7 bases and J by 4 bases, and 19 bases separated the two germline ends. Germline CDR1 is SNHLY and CDR2 is FYNNEI. This CDR3 region has 15 residues. The CDR3 region has the DNA TGTGCCAGCATCCAAAGGGTGCGGTCCGGAGAGACCCAGTACTTC. It is translated as CASIQRVRSGETQYF.

The V and J genes are TRBV5-1 and TRBJ1-6; 7 bases align to TRBD1. V was pared by 3 bases and J by 9 bases, with 6 bases of the junction left unmatched. Per the germline V gene, CDR1 is SGHRS and CDR2 is YFSETQ. The CDR3 is made up of 14 amino acids. CDR3 sequence reads: CASSWEGAGSPLHF. The CDR3 DNA is TGCGCCAGCAGCTGGGAGGGGGCCGGTTCACCCCTCCACTTT.

V and J are TRBV7-2 and TRBJ2-3; the match to TRBD2 covers 8 bases. The CDR3 is made up of 17 amino acids. J lost 0 bases, V lost 1 base, and 6 bases had no gene match. Germline V lookup: CDR1 SGHTA, CDR2 FQGNSA. Here the CDR3 DNA reads TGTGCCAGCAGCTTAGAGAGGCGGGAGGCTAGCACAGATACGCAGTATTTT. Protein: CASSLERREASTDTQYF.

This chain connects TRBV2 to TRBJ1-4; TRBD1 matches at 9 bases. CDR3 length: 17 amino acids. In germline, CDR1 is SNHLY, CDR2 FYNNEI. Trimming took 7 bases from V and 0 from J; bases not matched to a gene: 9. The CDR3 sequence: CASKEGQGLPTNEKLFF. The CDR3 DNA sequence: TGTGCCAGCAAGGAGGGACAGGGCCTCCCAACTAATGAAAAACTGTTTTTT.

V is TRBV5-4 and J is TRBJ2-3, with D perhaps TRBD1 or TRBD2 (5 bases each). Looked up from germline, CDR1 is SGHNT and CDR2 is YYREEE (reference sequence). V gave up 0 bases and J gave up 2 bases, with 13 bases separating them. The length of the CDR3 is 16 residues. In DNA form, the CDR3 reads TGTGCCAGCAGCTTGGAAGACCTAGGGACCACAGATACGCAGTATTTT. Translation gives CASSLEDLGTTDTQYF.

The V and J genes are TRBV5-6 and TRBJ1-1; a possible D gene is TRBD1 (5 bases). V was clipped by 0 bases and J by 0 bases, with 6 bases between them. The CDR3 sequence is 14 residues long. The germline V gene encodes CDR1 SGHDT and CDR2 YYEEEE. CDR3 coding DNA: TGTGCCAGCAGCTTGGGCAGGGTGAACACTGAAGCTTTCTTT. This encodes CASSLGRVNTEAFF.

This CDR3 is CASIGHTIYF. CDR3 sequence (DNA): TGTGCCAGCATTGGGCACACCATATATTTT. The J gene is TRBJ1-3, the V gene TRBV28, with unresolved D. Per the germline V gene, CDR1 is MDHEN and CDR2 is SYDVKM. Between the trimmed V and J ends, which lost 7 bases and 8 bases, there was a span of 6 bases. This CDR3 is 10 amino acids long.

About this clone itself: One base away lies a much larger clone, so this may be a sequencing read error. The identical CDR3 is also encoded by other nucleotide sequences in the sample. This chain uses TRBV18 with TRBJ2-5; TRBD1 matches at 7 bases. The CDR3 length is 15 residues. Germline V gene data show CDR1 as KGHSH and CDR2 as LQKENI. V trimming: 6 bases; J trimming: 2 bases; junction bases outside the gene matches: 9. Here the CDR3 DNA reads TGTGCCAGCTCGCCTTATTCGGACAGGCAAGAGACCCAGTACTTC. It yields the protein CASSPYSDRQETQYF.

The V gene is TRBV30, the J gene TRBJ1-4; D gene uncertain. This CDR3 comprises 13 residues. V dropped 4 bases and J dropped 6 bases, with 12 bases sitting between them. CDR1 and CDR2 from the germline V gene are GTSNPN and SVGIG (reference sequence). The CDR3 DNA follows: TGTGCCTGGATGGGGAACAGATATGAAAAACTGTTTTTT. This gives the protein CAWMGNRYEKLFF.

J is TRBJ2-7 and V is TRBV28; D may be TRBD2 (7 bases). Germline values: CDR1 MDHEN, CDR2 SYDVKM. The CDR3 covers 13 residues. The germline V and J ends were trimmed by 7 bases and 1 base, with 11 bases remaining between them. The CDR3 DNA reads as TGTGCCAGCACCGGGGGGCTGTCCTACGAGCAGTACTTC. Encoded protein: CASTGGLSYEQYF.